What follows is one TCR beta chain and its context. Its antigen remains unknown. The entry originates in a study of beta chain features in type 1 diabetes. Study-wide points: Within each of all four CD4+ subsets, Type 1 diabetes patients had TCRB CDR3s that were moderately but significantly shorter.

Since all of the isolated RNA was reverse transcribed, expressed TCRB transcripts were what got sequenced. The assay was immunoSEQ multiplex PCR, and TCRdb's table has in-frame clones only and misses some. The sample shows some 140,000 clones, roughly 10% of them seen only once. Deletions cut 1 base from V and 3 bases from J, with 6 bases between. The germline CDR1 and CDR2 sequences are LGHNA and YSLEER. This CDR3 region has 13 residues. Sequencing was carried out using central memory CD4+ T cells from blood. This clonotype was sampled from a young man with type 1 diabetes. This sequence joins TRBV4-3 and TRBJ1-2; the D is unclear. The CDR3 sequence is CASSQGGDYGYTF. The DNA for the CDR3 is TGCGCCAGCAGCCAAGGGGGAGACTATGGCTACACCTTC.